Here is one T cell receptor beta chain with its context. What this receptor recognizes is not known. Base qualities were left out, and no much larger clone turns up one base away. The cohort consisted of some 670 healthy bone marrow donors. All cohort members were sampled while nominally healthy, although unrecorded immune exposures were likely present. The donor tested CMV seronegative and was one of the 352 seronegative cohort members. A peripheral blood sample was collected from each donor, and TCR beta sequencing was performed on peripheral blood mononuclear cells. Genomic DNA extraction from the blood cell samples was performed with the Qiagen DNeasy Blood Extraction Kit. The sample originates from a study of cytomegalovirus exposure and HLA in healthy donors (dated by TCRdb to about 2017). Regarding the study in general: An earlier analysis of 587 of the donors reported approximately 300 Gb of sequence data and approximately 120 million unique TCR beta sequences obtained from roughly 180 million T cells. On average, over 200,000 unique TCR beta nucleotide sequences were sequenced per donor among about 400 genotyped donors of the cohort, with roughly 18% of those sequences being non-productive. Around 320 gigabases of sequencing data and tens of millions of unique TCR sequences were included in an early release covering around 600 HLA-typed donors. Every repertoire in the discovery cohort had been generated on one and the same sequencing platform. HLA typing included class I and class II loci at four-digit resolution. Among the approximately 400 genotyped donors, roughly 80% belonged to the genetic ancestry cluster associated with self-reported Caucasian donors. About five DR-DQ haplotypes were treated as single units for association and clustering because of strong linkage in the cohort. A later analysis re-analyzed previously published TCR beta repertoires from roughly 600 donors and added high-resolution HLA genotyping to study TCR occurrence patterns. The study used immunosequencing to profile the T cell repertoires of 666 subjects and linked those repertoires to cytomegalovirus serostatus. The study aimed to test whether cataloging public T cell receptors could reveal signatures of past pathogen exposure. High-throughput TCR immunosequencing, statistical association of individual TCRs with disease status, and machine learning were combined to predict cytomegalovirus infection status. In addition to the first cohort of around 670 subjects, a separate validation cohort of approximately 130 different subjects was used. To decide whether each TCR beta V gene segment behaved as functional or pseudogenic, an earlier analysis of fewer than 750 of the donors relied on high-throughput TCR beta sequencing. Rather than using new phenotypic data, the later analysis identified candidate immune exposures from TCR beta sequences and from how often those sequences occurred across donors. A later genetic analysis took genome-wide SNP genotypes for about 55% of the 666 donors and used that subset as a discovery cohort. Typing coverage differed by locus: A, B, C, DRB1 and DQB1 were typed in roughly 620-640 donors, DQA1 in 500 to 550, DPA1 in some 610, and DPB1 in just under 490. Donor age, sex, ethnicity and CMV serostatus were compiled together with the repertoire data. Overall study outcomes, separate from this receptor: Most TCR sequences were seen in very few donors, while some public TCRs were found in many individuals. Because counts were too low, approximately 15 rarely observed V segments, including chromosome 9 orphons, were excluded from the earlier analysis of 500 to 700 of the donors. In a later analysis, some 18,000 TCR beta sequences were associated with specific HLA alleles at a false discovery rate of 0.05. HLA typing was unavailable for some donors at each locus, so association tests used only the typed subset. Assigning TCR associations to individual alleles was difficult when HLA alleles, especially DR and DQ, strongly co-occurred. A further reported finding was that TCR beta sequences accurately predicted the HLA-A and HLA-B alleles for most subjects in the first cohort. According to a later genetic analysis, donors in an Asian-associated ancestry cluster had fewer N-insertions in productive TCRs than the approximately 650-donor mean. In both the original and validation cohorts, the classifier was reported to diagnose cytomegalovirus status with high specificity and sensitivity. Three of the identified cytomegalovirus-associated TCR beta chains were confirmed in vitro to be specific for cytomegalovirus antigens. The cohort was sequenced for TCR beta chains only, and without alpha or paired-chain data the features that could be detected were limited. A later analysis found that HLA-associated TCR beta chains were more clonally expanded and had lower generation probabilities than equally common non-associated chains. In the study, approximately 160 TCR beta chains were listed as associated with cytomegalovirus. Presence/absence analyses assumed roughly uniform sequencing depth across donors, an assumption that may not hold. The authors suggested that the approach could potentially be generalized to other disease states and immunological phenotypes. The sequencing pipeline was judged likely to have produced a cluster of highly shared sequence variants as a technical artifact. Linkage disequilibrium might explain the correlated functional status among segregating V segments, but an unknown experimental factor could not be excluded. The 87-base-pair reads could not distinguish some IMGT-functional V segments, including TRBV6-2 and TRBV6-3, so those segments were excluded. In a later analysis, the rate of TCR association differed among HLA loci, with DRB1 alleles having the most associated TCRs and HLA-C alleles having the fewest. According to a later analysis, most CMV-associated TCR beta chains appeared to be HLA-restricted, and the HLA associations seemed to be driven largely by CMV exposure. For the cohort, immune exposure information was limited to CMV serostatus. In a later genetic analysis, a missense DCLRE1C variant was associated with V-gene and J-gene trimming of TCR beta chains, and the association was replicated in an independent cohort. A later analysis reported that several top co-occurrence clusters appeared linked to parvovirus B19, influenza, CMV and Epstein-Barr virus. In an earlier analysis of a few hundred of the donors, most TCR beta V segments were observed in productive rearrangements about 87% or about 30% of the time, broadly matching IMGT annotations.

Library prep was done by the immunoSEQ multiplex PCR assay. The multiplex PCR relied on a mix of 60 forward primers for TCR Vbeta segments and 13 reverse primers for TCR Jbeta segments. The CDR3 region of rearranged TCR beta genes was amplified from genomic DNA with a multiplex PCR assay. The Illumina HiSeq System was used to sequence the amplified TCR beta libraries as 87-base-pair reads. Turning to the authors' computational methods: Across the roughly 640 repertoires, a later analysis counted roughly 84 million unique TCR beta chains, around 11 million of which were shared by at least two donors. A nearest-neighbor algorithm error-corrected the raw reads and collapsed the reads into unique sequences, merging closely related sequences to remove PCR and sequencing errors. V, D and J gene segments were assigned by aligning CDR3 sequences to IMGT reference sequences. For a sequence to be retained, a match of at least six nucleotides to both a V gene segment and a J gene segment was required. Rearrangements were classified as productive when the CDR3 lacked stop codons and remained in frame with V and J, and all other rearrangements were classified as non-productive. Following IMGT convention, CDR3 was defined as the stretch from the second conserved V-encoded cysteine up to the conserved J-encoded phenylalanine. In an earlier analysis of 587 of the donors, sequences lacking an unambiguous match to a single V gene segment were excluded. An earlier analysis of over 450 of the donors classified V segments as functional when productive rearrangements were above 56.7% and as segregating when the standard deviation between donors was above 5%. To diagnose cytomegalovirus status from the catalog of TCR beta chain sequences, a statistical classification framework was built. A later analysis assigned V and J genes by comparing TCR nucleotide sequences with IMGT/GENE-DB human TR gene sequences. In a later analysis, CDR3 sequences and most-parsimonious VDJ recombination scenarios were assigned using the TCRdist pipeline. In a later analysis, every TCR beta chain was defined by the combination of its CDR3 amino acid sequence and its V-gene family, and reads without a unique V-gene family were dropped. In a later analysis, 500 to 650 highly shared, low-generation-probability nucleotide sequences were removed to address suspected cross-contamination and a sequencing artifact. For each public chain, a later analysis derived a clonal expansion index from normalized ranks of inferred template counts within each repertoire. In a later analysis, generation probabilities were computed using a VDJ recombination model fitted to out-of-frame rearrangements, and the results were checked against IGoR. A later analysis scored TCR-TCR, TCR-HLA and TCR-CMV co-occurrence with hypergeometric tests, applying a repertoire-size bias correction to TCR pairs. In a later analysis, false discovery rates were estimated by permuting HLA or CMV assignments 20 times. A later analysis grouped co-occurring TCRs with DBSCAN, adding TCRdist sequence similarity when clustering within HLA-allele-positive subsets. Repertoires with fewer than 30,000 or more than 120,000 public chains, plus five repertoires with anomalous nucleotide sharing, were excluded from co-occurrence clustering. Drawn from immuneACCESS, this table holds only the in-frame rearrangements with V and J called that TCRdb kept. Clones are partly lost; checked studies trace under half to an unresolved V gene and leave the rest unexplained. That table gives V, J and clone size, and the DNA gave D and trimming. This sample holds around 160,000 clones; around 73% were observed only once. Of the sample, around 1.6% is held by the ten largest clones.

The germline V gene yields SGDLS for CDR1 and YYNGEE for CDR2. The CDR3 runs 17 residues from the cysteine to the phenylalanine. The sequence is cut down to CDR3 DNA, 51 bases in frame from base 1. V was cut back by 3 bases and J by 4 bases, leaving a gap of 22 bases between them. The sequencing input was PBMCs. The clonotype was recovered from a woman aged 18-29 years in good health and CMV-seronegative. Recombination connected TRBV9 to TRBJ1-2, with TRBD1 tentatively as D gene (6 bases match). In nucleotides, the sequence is TGTGCCAGCAGCGCGTCCCGGGACAACAGATATCGCTATGGCTACACCTTC. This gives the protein CASSASRDNRYRYGYTF.